This T cell receptor beta chain emerged from a study of blood T cells in healthy people across ages. Concerning this clonotype: Its specificity is unknown.

Collection of 9.5 to 10 milliliters of peripheral blood was performed for each donor. PCR was performed a second time for roughly 7 to 12 cycles using a sample-barcoded 5' primer and a J-beta primer mix. TCRdb reanalysed the 5' RACE reads using MiXCR and keeps one entry per CDR3 protein. The data contain hundreds of thousands of distinct CDR3 sequences, approximately 21% of them singletons. Regarding the study as a whole: Not knowing donor CMV status may have confounded expanded clonotype changes. The percentage of naive T cells correlated strongly with TCR beta diversity. One million T cells yielded diversity estimates that were considered underestimates.

Material: blood. The clonotype was recovered from a man aged 65-85 years in good health.

Here the CDR3 reads CASSPYGQGPEAFF. The CDR3 region has the DNA TGTGCCAGCAGCCCCTATGGGCAGGGCCCTGAAGCTTTCTTT. V and J are TRBV9 and TRBJ1-1, with TRBD1 as a possible D gene (5 bases). Germline V gene data show CDR1 as SGDLS and CDR2 as YYNGEE. Trimming took 4 bases from V and 6 from J, leaving 16 bases between them. CDR3 length: 14 amino acids.